Each of the 24 T cell receptor beta chains below was sequenced from the same sample in a study of cytomegalovirus exposure and HLA in healthy donors. Amplification used 60 Vbeta primers and 13 Jbeta primers. Generated by immunoSEQ multiplex PCR, the TCRdb table keeps only in-frame clones and is missing some. Seen here are a few hundred thousand clones, about 75% observed once, and the top ten hold roughly 2%. The specimen was PBMCs. The source is a man aged 18-30 years in good health and CMV-seronegative.

The rearrangement links TRBV25-1 to TRBJ2-2; D is perhaps TRBD1 (6 bases). The CDR3 totals 12 residues. Germline V lookup: CDR1 MGHDK, CDR2 SYGVNS. V gave up 6 bases and J gave up 14 bases, with 16 bases separating them. CDR3 sequence: CASRTGPGNLFF. In DNA, the CDR3 is TGTGCCAGCAGAACAGGGCCAGGGAACCTGTTTTTT.

The V and J genes are TRBV11-3 and TRBJ2-1; 10 positions agree with TRBD2. The CDR3 is 15 amino acids. The ends lost 5 bases at V and 5 bases at J; junction bases unmatched: 6. Germline V gives CDR1 SGHNT, CDR2 YENEEA. CDR3 sequence reads: CASSRPGLADNEQFF. DNA of the CDR3: TGTGCCAGCAGCCGACCTGGACTAGCGGACAATGAGCAGTTCTTC.

The V call is TRBV27, the J call TRBJ2-2, with 11 bases identical to TRBD1. Germline V gene data show CDR1 as MNHEY and CDR2 as SMNVEV (reference sequence). V shed 3 bases, J shed 4 bases, and the junction held 13 bases outside the gene matches. This CDR3 is built from 19 residues. The CDR3 DNA reads TGTGCCAGCAGTTTTAAAATTTCTGCCGGGACAGGGGGCACCGGGGAGCTGTTTTTT. It encodes CASSFKISAGTGGTGELFF.

As for this clone: The sample carries other DNA sequences with the same CDR3. CDR3 nucleotides: TGTGCCAGTAGTATGGGGGGAGATACGCAGTATTTT. Translation: CASSMGGDTQYF. The chain couples TRBV19 to TRBJ2-3; a possible D gene is TRBD2 (6 bases). With 3 bases removed from V and 5 bases from J, the gap between germline ends came to 6 bases. The CDR3 spans 12 residues. The germline V gene encodes CDR1 LNHDA and CDR2 SQIVND (reference sequence). Using reference TRBV19 and TRBJ2-3 for the parts outside the CDR3, the full variable domain is DGGITQSPKYLFRKEGQNVTLSCEQNLNHDAMYWYRQDPGQGLRLIYYSQIVNDFQKGDIAEGYSVSREKKESFPLTVTSAQKNPTAFYLCASSMGGDTQYFGPGTRLTVL.

CDR3 in amino acids: CASSLTEANGYTF. The CDR3 coding sequence is TGTGCCAGCAGTTTAACGGAGGCGAATGGCTACACCTTC. The chain has TRBV28 and TRBJ1-2; no clear D. Germline CDR1 is MDHEN and CDR2 is SYDVKM. The V end was cut by 2 bases, the J end by 6 bases, with 10 bases between. The CDR3 is 13 residues long.

This CDR3 reads CASSQGPSGRGNEQFF. As DNA, the CDR3 is TGCGCCAGCAGCCAAGGTCCTAGCGGGAGGGGCAATGAGCAGTTCTTC. J is TRBJ2-1 and V is TRBV4-3; 12 bases match TRBD2. Losses at the gene ends were 1 base for V and 6 bases for J; bases not matched to a gene: 4. Germline values: CDR1 LGHNA, CDR2 YSLEER. CDR3 length equals 16 residues.

This clone turned up a few times. One end of the junction fails to match germline, which may point to a read error. The chain carries TRBV7-9 and TRBJ2-1; D unresolved. The CDR3 covers 13 residues. Germline lookup yields CDR1 SEHNR and CDR2 FQNEAQ (reference sequence). The CDR3 region has the DNA TGTTCCAGCAGCTTAGAAGAACGGTATGAGCAGTTCTTC. It translates to CSSSLEERYEQFF.

This sequence joins TRBV20-1 and TRBJ2-1; D unclear. Germline-derived CDR1 and CDR2 are DFQATT and SNEGSKA (reference sequence). Trimming stripped 5 bases from V and 6 bases from J, with 8 bases between. The CDR3 runs to 11 residues. CDR3 DNA: TGCAGTGCTCTGACTCTCAATGAGCAGTTCTTC. Translation gives CSALTLNEQFF.

This sequence joins TRBV5-6 and TRBJ1-1, with D tentatively TRBD1 (5 bases). This CDR3 has 12 amino acids. V was trimmed by 0 bases and J by 5 bases, leaving 5 bases between them. Germline-derived CDR1 and CDR2 are SGHDT and YYEEEE. CDR3 bases: TGTGCCAGCAGCTTGGAGGGGACTGAAGCTTTCTTT. Protein sequence: CASSLEGTEAFF.

V usage is TRBV7-3 and J usage is TRBJ2-1, with TRBD2 matching over 13 bases. V shed 4 bases and J 7 bases; nucleotides not matched to a gene: 13. This CDR3 comprises 18 residues. From germline, CDR1 is SGHTA and CDR2 FQGTGA. CDR3 amino acids: CASSSEGGGLAGNNEQFF. In DNA form, the CDR3 reads TGTGCCAGCAGCTCCGAGGGGGGGGGACTAGCGGGGAATAATGAGCAGTTCTTC.

V usage is TRBV7-9 and J usage is TRBJ1-1; 7 nucleotides align to TRBD1. After removal of 5 bases from V and 1 base from J, the junction contained 4 bases not matched to a gene. Germline V gene data show CDR1 as SEHNR and CDR2 as FQNEAQ (reference sequence). The CDR3 spans 14 residues. In nucleotides, the CDR3 is TGTGCCAGCAGCGCAAACAGGGGGAACACTGAAGCTTTCTTT. Translated, it gives CASSANRGNTEAFF. Together with reference TRBV7-9 and TRBJ1-1, the CDR3 gives the full variable domain: DTGVSQNPRHKITKRGQNVTFRCDPISEHNRLYWYRQTLGQGPEFLTYFQNEAQLEKSRLLSDRFSAERPKGSFSTLEIQRTEQGDSAMYLCASSANRGNTEAFFGQGTRLTVV.

J is TRBJ1-2 and V is TRBV28; TRBD1 is a possible D gene (6 bases). The germline V gene has CDR1 MDHEN and CDR2 SYDVKM. This CDR3 comprises 15 residues. Trimming removed 4 bases from V and 4 bases from J, with 16 bases in between. CDR3 DNA: TGTGCCAGCAGTTCCCCCCTGGGGGCCGGCTATGGCTACACCTTC. This gives the protein CASSSPLGAGYGYTF.

The chain recombines TRBV6-5 with TRBJ2-7; TRBD1 aligns across 10 bases. V lost 5 bases and J lost 7; bases outside the gene matches: 11. Germline assignment: CDR1 MNHEY and CDR2 SVGAGI. This CDR3 region has 15 residues. This chain's CDR3 is CASSPTGTGEWEQYF. In DNA, the CDR3 is TGTGCCAGCAGTCCCACCGGGACAGGGGAATGGGAGCAGTACTTC.

The V call is TRBV4-3, the J call TRBJ1-5; D perhaps matches TRBD1 (6 bases). Germline V gives CDR1 LGHNA, CDR2 YSLEER. V was cut by 1 base and J by 7 bases, with 14 bases left in between. The CDR3 consists of 15 residues. This CDR3 reads CASSQGISRGQPQHF. In DNA form, the CDR3 reads TGCGCCAGCAGCCAAGGAATTTCCAGGGGACAGCCCCAGCATTTT.

The gene calls are TRBV9 and TRBJ1-1; no clear D. The germline V gene has CDR1 SGDLS and CDR2 YYNGEE. Between the trimmed V and J ends, which lost 4 bases and 4 bases, there was a span of 8 bases. This CDR3 spans 12 amino acids. DNA for the CDR3: TGTGCCAGCAGCCCCGAGTTCACTGAAGCTTTCTTT. Amino acids: CASSPEFTEAFF.

This clone was seen a few times. The chain uses TRBV19 and TRBJ2-1, with D maybe TRBD2 (6 bases). Per germline, CDR1 LNHDA and CDR2 SQIVND (reference sequence). CDR3 length: 17 amino acids. V dropped 0 bases and J dropped 0 bases, with 12 bases sitting between them. This chain's CDR3 is CASSIDGTGGSYNEQFF. CDR3 sequence (DNA): TGTGCCAGTAGTATAGATGGGACCGGGGGCTCCTACAATGAGCAGTTCTTC. Supplemented by reference TRBV19 and TRBJ2-1, the full variable domain reads DGGITQSPKYLFRKEGQNVTLSCEQNLNHDAMYWYRQDPGQGLRLIYYSQIVNDFQKGDIAEGYSVSREKKESFPLTVTSAQKNPTAFYLCASSIDGTGGSYNEQFFGPGTRLTVL.

The gene calls are TRBV18 and TRBJ1-1; 10 bases are shared with TRBD1. This CDR3 contains 16 residues. V gave up 2 bases and J gave up 4 bases; unmatched junction bases: 7. Germline V lookup: CDR1 KGHSH, CDR2 LQKENI. The CDR3 sequence is CASSPRQGAFGTEAFF. CDR3 bases: TGTGCCAGCTCACCAAGACAGGGGGCTTTTGGCACTGAAGCTTTCTTT. The variable domain in full, with the rest retrieved from reference TRBV18 and TRBJ1-1, is NAGVMQNPRHLVRRRGQEARLRCSPMKGHSHVYWYRQLPEEGLKFMVYLQKENIIDESGMPKERFSAEFPKEGPSILRIQQVVRGDSAAYFCASSPRQGAFGTEAFFGQGTRLTVV.

The V gene is TRBV7-9, the J gene TRBJ2-6; 11 positions agree with TRBD1. Germline CDR1 SEHNR, CDR2 FQNEAQ (reference sequence). J gave up 3 bases and V 1 base, and 5 bases lay outside the gene matches. This CDR3 has 18 amino acids. The CDR3 DNA reads as TGTGCCAGCAGCTTAGGGACAGGGGGCTTGGGTGGGGCCAACGTCCTGACTTTC. The encoded protein is CASSLGTGGLGGANVLTF. The complete variable domain, with remaining parts taken from reference TRBV7-9 and TRBJ2-6, reads DTGVSQNPRHKITKRGQNVTFRCDPISEHNRLYWYRQTLGQGPEFLTYFQNEAQLEKSRLLSDRFSAERPKGSFSTLEIQRTEQGDSAMYLCASSLGTGGLGGANVLTFGAGSRLTVL.

V and J are TRBV15 and TRBJ2-5, with TRBD2 identical over 8 bases. V was clipped by 4 bases and J by 4 bases; unmatched bases: 8. There are 15 residues in the CDR3. Germline-derived CDR1 and CDR2 are LNHNV and YYDKDF (reference sequence). The CDR3 region has the DNA TGTGCCACCAGCAAAGAAGCGGGAGAGGCAGAGACCCAGTACTTC. Protein product: CATSKEAGEAETQYF.

The genes are TRBV11-2 and TRBJ2-7; 12 positions match TRBD1. CDR3 size: 15 residues. The germline gives CDR1 SGHAT, CDR2 FQNNGV. J was trimmed by 9 bases and V by 0 bases; bases with no gene match: 6. CDR3 residues: CASSLDGGTGGRQYF. The CDR3 region has the DNA TGTGCCAGCAGCTTAGATGGCGGGACAGGGGGCAGGCAGTACTTC. The full variable domain, completed using reference TRBV11-2 and TRBJ2-7, is EAGVAQSPRYKIIEKRQSVAFWCNPISGHATLYWYQQILGQGPKLLIQFQNNGVVDDSQLPKDRFSAERLKGVDSTLKIQPAKLEDSAVYLCASSLDGGTGGRQYFGPGTRLTVT.

The rearrangement uses TRBV7-9 and TRBJ1-4, with D maybe TRBD1 (6 bases). The CDR3 totals 17 residues. Trimming shortened V by 2 bases and J by 1 base, and 14 bases separated the two germline ends. The V gene's germline CDR1 is SEHNR and CDR2 FQNEAQ (reference sequence). CDR3 bases: TGTGCCAGCAGCTTATACCAGGGGATACGAACTAATGAAAAACTGTTTTTT. Its protein is CASSLYQGIRTNEKLFF.

The genes are TRBV18 and TRBJ2-1; 8 bases are shared with TRBD2. Trimming cost V 0 bases and J 0 bases; bases outside gene matches: 1. The CDR3 loop spans 16 amino acids. The germline V gene has CDR1 KGHSH and CDR2 LQKENI. The CDR3 loop is CASSPPSGSSYNEQFF. The DNA for the CDR3 is TGTGCCAGCTCACCACCGAGCGGGAGCTCCTACAATGAGCAGTTCTTC.

The chain's CDR3 is CARSLFLATWGRAVHTEAFF. The CDR3 coding sequence is TGTGCCAGAAGCTTGTTTTTGGCAACTTGGGGGCGGGCGGTCCACACTGAAGCTTTCTTT. The chain carries TRBV5-3 and TRBJ1-1; D is perhaps TRBD1 (6 bases). TRBV5-3 is an open reading frame, and its role is uncertain. V lost 1 base to trimming and J lost 3 bases, with 28 bases between them. The CDR3 extends over 20 amino acids.

The chain links TRBV21-1 to TRBJ2-4; the table calls TRBD1, which could not be checked here. TRBV21-1 is assigned pseudogene status. This CDR3 is 16 amino acids long. The CDR3 nucleotides are TGTGCCAGCAGCAAAGGAAGGACAGGTTCGCGGGACATTCAGTACTTC. Its translation: CASSKGRTGSRDIQYF.